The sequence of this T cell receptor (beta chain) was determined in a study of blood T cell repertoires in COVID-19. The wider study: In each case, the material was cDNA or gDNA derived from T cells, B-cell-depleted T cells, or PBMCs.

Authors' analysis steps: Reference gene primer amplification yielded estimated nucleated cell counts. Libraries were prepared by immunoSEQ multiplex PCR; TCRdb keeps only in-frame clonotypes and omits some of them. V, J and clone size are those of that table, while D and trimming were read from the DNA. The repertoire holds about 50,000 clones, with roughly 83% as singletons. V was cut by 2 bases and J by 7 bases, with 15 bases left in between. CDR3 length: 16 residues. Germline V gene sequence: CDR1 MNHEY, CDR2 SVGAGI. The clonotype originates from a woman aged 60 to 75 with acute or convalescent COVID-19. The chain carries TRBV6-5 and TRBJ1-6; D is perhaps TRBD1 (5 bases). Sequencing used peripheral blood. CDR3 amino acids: CASSYEGTAGNSPLHF. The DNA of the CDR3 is TGTGCCAGCAGTTACGAGGGGACCGCGGGAAATTCACCCCTCCACTTT.